This T cell receptor (beta chain) was documented in a study of T cells in Graves' hyperthyroidism and ophthalmopathy. This clonotype was seen a single time. PBMCs stemmed from over 7.5 ml fresh peripheral blood. Regions amplified from RNA transcripts were the TCR beta CDR3 regions. An initial round of RT-PCR targeting the TCR CDR3 relied on the HTBI primer set. TCRdb independently ran MiXCR on the multiplex PCR reads; one entry per CDR3 protein. The table includes over 250,000 distinct CDR3 sequences, less than 30% detected once. The CDR3 runs to 16 residues. V dropped 0 bases and J dropped 5 bases, with 16 bases sitting between them. Germline CDR1 reads MNHEY; CDR2 reads SVGAGI.

This chain links TRBV6-5 with TRBJ1-1; D is unclear. What was sequenced was blood. The sequence was obtained from a man aged 35-49 years with Graves' hyperthyroidism that later progressed to Graves' ophthalmopathy. CDR3 residues: CASSYSPSIRWTEAFF. Here the CDR3 DNA reads TGTGCCAGCAGTTACTCTCCGTCAATTAGGTGGACTGAAGCTTTCTTT.